The 19 T cell receptor beta chains listed next were all sequenced from one sample in a study of blood T cell repertoires in COVID-19. The table came from immunoSEQ multiplex PCR; TCRdb's copy has only in-frame clones and leaves some out. The profile shows over 250,000 clones, 80% to 90% of them singletons. The sequencing input was peripheral blood. The receptor set was obtained from a woman aged 50 to 65 who had recovered from COVID-19.

The chain recombines TRBV5-4 with TRBJ2-2; perhaps TRBD2 as D (5 bases). Trimming took 2 bases from V and 0 from J, leaving 8 bases between them. The CDR3 has 15 residues. The V gene's germline CDR1 is SGHNT and CDR2 YYREEE (reference sequence). For the CDR3, the DNA is TGTGCCAGCAGCTTACCGGGGACGAACACCGGGGAGCTGTTTTTT. This encodes CASSLPGTNTGELFF.

This chain connects TRBV27 to TRBJ2-7; 9 nucleotides align to TRBD1. Germline V CDR1 and CDR2: MNHEY, SMNVEV (reference sequence). V was clipped by 5 bases and J by 3 bases; unmatched bases: 5. The CDR3 has 14 amino acids. As DNA, the CDR3 is TGTGCCAGCAGTCCCTCGACAGGGGGCTACGAGCAGTACTTC. It yields the protein CASSPSTGGYEQYF.

V usage is TRBV4-2 and J usage is TRBJ2-1; 9 positions match TRBD2. V trimming: 8 bases; J trimming: 5 bases; junction bases outside the gene matches: 10. CDR1 LGHNA and CDR2 YNFKEQ come from the germline V gene. This CDR3 spans 15 amino acids. The CDR3 DNA reads as TGTGCCAGCGGCGGGGCTAGCGGGGTCGACAATGAGCAGTTCTTC. Translated, it gives CASGGASGVDNEQFF.

A word on this clone: The junction does not match germline at one end; this may be a read error. The chain uses TRBV15 and TRBJ2-7, with TRBD1 identical over 8 bases. Germline CDR1 reads LNHNV; CDR2 reads YYDKDF (reference sequence). This CDR3 contains 13 residues. DNA for the CDR3: TGTGCCACCAGCAGAGATGCGACAGGGGTTCATCACTTC. Residues: CATSRDATGVHHF.

The chain has TRBV7-6 and TRBJ1-2; 7 positions match TRBD1. The CDR3 spans 13 residues. Germline CDR1 and CDR2: SGHVS and FNYEAQ. The V gene end was trimmed by 3 bases and the J gene end by 6 bases; junction bases not matched to a gene: 4. CDR3 in DNA: TGTGCCAGCAGCTTGACAGGGAAGGATGGCTACACCTTC. Translated, it gives CASSLTGKDGYTF.

The rearrangement links TRBV12-3 or TRBV12-4 to TRBJ1-1; no clear D gene. This CDR3 has 13 residues. V was clipped by 5 bases and J by 5 bases, with 12 bases between them. In nucleotides, the CDR3 is TGTGCCAGCAGTACCGGGGAAGGGACTGAAGCTTTCTTT. It yields the protein CASSTGEGTEAFF.

The chain couples TRBV7-9 to TRBJ1-3; D may be TRBD1 (6 bases). Looked up from germline, CDR1 is SEHNR and CDR2 is FQNEAQ (reference sequence). The CDR3 runs 16 residues. V was cut by 0 bases and J by 8 bases, with 17 bases left in between. CDR3 nucleotide sequence: TGTGCCAGCAGCTTAGCGGCTCCGACAGGTGTGGACACCATATATTTT. This translates into CASSLAAPTGVDTIYF. The full variable domain, in which reference TRBV7-9 and TRBJ1-3 provide the parts outside the CDR3, is DTGVSQNPRHKITKRGQNVTFRCDPISEHNRLYWYRQTLGQGPEFLTYFQNEAQLEKSRLLSDRFSAERPKGSFSTLEIQRTEQGDSAMYLCASSLAAPTGVDTIYFGEGSWLTVV.

The chain combines TRBV10-3 with TRBJ2-1; 12 nucleotides line up with TRBD2. Trimming removed 5 bases from V and 5 bases from J; junction bases left unmatched: 4. Germline V gene sequence: CDR1 ENHRY, CDR2 SYGVKD. The CDR3 is made up of 15 amino acids. The CDR3 DNA reads TGTGCCATCAGTACAACTAGCGGGGGGCACAATGAGCAGTTCTTC. Translating it yields CAISTTSGGHNEQFF.

The CDR3 DNA sequence: TGTGCTCAGACTTCTCCCTCCCTAGCGGGATATACCGGGGAGCTGTTTTTT. This gives the protein CAQTSPSLAGYTGELFF. The rearrangement links TRBV7-2 to TRBJ2-2; 9 bases fit TRBD2. The CDR3 length is 17 residues. The germline V gene has CDR1 SGHTA and CDR2 FQGNSA.

This chain joins TRBV3-1 (or the pseudogene TRBV3-2) and TRBJ1-2; TRBD1 matches at 8 bases. V gave up 4 bases and J gave up 6 bases; unmatched junction bases: 7. This CDR3 spans 14 amino acids. Germline loops: CDR1 LGHDT, CDR2 YNNKEL (reference sequence). CDR3 nucleotide sequence: TGTGCCAGCAGCCCCCGAGGACAGGGAAATGGCTACACCTTC. It translates to CASSPRGQGNGYTF.

This chain connects TRBV4-3 to TRBJ1-1; perhaps TRBD1 as D (5 bases). Trimming cost V 1 base and J 2 bases, with 17 bases left between them. The CDR3 runs 17 residues. In germline, CDR1 is LGHNA, CDR2 YSLEER. The CDR3 region is CASSQVFVMGGNTEAFF. The CDR3 DNA is TGCGCCAGCAGCCAAGTGTTTGTAATGGGGGGAAACACTGAAGCTTTCTTT.

The chain has TRBV4-2 and TRBJ2-1; 8 bases line up with TRBD1. Germline CDR1 and CDR2: LGHNA and YNFKEQ. The CDR3 extends over 18 amino acids. The ends lost 0 bases at V and 6 bases at J; junction bases unmatched: 13. In DNA, the CDR3 is TGTGCCAGCAGCCAAGATTCCCTCTCAGGGGGCGCCTTCAATGAGCAGTTCTTC. Translated: CASSQDSLSGGAFNEQFF.

The chain couples TRBV10-1 to TRBJ1-5, with 9 bases lining up with TRBD1. Germline V gene lookup returns CDR1 WNHNN and CDR2 SYGVQD (reference sequence). V lost 6 bases and J lost 4; bases outside the gene matches: 13. The CDR3 sequence is 17 residues long. This CDR3 is CASRGQGGGLGNQPQHF. The DNA of the CDR3 is TGCGCCAGCAGGGGACAGGGTGGCGGGTTAGGGAATCAGCCCCAGCATTTT.

This chain links TRBV7-2 with TRBJ2-5; D is unresolved. The CDR3 length is 14 residues. Germline CDR1 is SGHTA and CDR2 is FQGNSA. The V and J ends lost 6 bases and 1 base respectively, with 12 bases between them. This CDR3 reads CASSPSRSQETQYF. The CDR3 DNA follows: TGTGCCAGCAGTCCAAGTCGCAGCCAAGAGACCCAGTACTTC.

This chain connects TRBV4-2 to TRBJ1-1, with 9 bases that match TRBD1. CDR1 and CDR2 (germline): LGHNA, YNFKEQ. This CDR3 has 16 residues. After removal of 3 bases from V and 4 bases from J, the junction contained 9 bases not matched to a gene. CDR3 residues: CASSHDRTGDFTEAFF. In DNA form, the CDR3 reads TGTGCCAGCAGCCACGACCGGACAGGGGATTTCACTGAAGCTTTCTTT.

The chain joins TRBV11-1 to TRBJ2-7; 14 bases align to TRBD2. Germline CDR1 and CDR2: SGHAT and FQDESV (reference sequence). The junction had 7 bases not matched to a gene; V was cut back by 5 bases and J by 7 bases. This CDR3 spans 15 amino acids. CDR3 nucleotides: TGTGCCAGCAGCCCGGGACTAGCGGGAGTCGGAGAGCAGTACTTC. This translates into CASSPGLAGVGEQYF.

The rearrangement joins TRBV6-1 to TRBJ2-7, with D possibly being TRBD2 (5 bases). Germline lookup yields CDR1 MNHNS and CDR2 SASEGT. The V end was cut by 1 base, the J end by 6 bases, with 10 bases between. This CDR3 is 13 amino acids long. In DNA, the CDR3 is TGTGCCAGCAGTGAAGGCCCCGGGGTCGAGCAGTACTTC. Translation: CASSEGPGVEQYF.

The rearrangement joins TRBV6-5 to TRBJ2-7, with 7 bases identical to TRBD1. The V and J ends lost 8 bases and 3 bases, in that order; junction bases with no gene match: 10. CDR3 length equals 14 residues. Germline-derived CDR1 and CDR2 are MNHEY and SVGAGI. CDR3 nucleotide sequence: TGTGCCAGCGTTGCCGGGACAGCTCTCTACGAGCAGTACTTC. Translating it yields CASVAGTALYEQYF.

This chain links TRBV7-2 with TRBJ2-7; D call uncertain. Between the trimmed V and J ends, which lost 2 bases and 1 base, there was a span of 12 bases. The germline gives CDR1 SGHTA, CDR2 FQGNSA. The CDR3 runs 15 residues. The CDR3: CASSLQVGPSYEQYF. DNA of the CDR3: TGTGCCAGCAGCTTACAAGTTGGGCCATCCTACGAGCAGTACTTC.